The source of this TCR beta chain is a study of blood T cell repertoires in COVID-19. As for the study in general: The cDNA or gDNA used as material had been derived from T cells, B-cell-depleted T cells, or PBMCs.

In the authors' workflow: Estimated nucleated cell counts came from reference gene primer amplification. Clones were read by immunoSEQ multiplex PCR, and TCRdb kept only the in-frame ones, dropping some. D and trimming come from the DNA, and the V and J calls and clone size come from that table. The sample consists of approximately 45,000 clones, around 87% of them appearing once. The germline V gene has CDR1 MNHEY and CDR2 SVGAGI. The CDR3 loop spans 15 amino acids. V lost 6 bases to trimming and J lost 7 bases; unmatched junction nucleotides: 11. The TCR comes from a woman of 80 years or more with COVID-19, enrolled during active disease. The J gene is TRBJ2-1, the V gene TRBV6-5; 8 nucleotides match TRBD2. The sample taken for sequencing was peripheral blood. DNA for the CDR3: TGTGCCAGCAGGGCGGGACTAGTCGCTTCGAATGAGCAGTTCTTC. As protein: CASRAGLVASNEQFF.